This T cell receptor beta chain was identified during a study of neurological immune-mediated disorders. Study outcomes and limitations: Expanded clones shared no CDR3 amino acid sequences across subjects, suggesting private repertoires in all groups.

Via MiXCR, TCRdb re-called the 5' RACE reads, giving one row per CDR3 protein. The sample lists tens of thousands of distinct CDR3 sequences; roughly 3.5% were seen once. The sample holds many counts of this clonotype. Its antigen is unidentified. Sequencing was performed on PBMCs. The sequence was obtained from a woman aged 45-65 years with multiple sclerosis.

CDR3 region: CASSRVRGGANEKLFF. The CDR3 region has the DNA TGTGCCAGCAGCCGGGTCAGAGGTGGTGCTAATGAAAAACTGTTTTTT. The chain uses TRBV7-9 and TRBJ1-4; D uncertain. V was cut by 5 bases and J by 3 bases, with 16 bases left in between. Per the germline V gene, CDR1 is SEHNR and CDR2 is FQNEAQ (reference sequence). The CDR3 has 16 amino acids.